This T cell receptor (beta chain) appears in the sequencing data of a study of T-cell reconstitution after alpha-beta-depleted transplantation in children. Study-level findings and limits: Expanded graft clones, several hundred of them, were reportedly the source of alpha-beta T cells about two months after transplant. Some patients owed their high day-60 TCRbeta diversity to surviving recipient T cells and thymic progenitors. The authors attributed T-cell counts and diversity one year after transplant mostly to newly produced T cells.

TCRbeta library construction was performed incorporating unique molecular identifiers. TCRdb recomputed calls from the PCR reads with MiXCR, one row per CDR3 protein. The sample carries just under 350,000 distinct CDR3 sequences, 16% recorded once. The germline V gene has CDR1 SQVTM and CDR2 ANQGSEA. This CDR3 comprises 11 residues. V shed 4 bases and J shed 5 bases, with 8 bases lying between them. Only a few counts were recorded for this clonotype. Its antigen is not identified. Here the sequenced sample was PBMCs, mostly from graft donor cells, taken 360 days after TCRalphabeta/CD19-depleted stem cell transplant. The clonotype was recovered from a male patient aged 2-15 years who had a stem cell transplant for acute lymphoblastic leukemia, so the T cells may come from the graft donor. V gene TRBV29-1 combines with J gene TRBJ2-5; D is unresolved. In DNA form, the CDR3 reads TGCAGCGTTGGTCAGGAGGAGACCCAGTACTTC. Protein sequence: CSVGQEETQYF.